This paragraph reports one T cell receptor beta chain. Its antigen is unknown. Isolating CD4+ T cells followed 9 to 11 days of culture. Everyone in the study got two shots of either the BNT162b2 or mRNA-1273 vaccine. The sample is drawn from a study of vaccination effects on CD4 cells after COVID-19. Measured with immunoSEQ multiplex PCR; TCRdb has only the in-frame clones, and not every one. Of about 45,000 clones listed, 72% are singletons. CDR1 and CDR2 (germline): KGHSH, LQKENI. The V and J ends lost 3 bases and 3 bases respectively, with 14 bases between them. CDR3 length equals 15 residues. The origin of this receptor is a human donor who received a COVID-19 vaccine. The V call is TRBV18, the J call TRBJ1-1, with unresolved D. Sequenced here: CD4+ T cells from PBMCs cultured without peptide, sampled after COVID-19 vaccination. The CDR3 loop reads CASSPNDQSHTEAFF. CDR3 coding DNA: TGTGCCAGCTCACCTAACGATCAGAGTCACACTGAAGCTTTCTTT. Complete variable domain (other parts from reference TRBV18 and TRBJ1-1): NAGVMQNPRHLVRRRGQEARLRCSPMKGHSHVYWYRQLPEEGLKFMVYLQKENIIDESGMPKERFSAEFPKEGPSILRIQQVVRGDSAAYFCASSPNDQSHTEAFFGQGTRLTVV.